The next 10 T cell receptor beta chains were all read from a single sample in a study of control samples from healthy donors and cancer patients. The method was immunoSEQ multiplex PCR; TCRdb's version includes in-frame clones alone and lacks a portion of them. The sample has under 80,000 clones; over 85% are singletons. Sequencing was carried out using PBMCs. The receptors come from a woman aged 35 to 49 with lung cancer.

The chain employs TRBV29-1 and TRBJ1-1; D is ambiguous. The CDR3 totals 11 residues. Germline V lookup: CDR1 SQVTM, CDR2 ANQGSEA. Trimming cost V 6 bases and J 4 bases, with 9 bases left between them. The CDR3 DNA reads as TGCAGCGTGGATTTGGGCACTGAAGCTTTCTTT. This translates into CSVDLGTEAFF.

Comment on this clone: The junction departs from the called germline gene at one end, perhaps through a read error. This chain uses TRBV7-7 with TRBJ2-1; no firm D call. There are 13 residues in the CDR3. Germline V gene lookup returns CDR1 SSHAT and CDR2 FNYEAQ (reference sequence). The CDR3: CASSLGDANEQFF. For the CDR3, the DNA is TGTGCTAGCAGCTTAGGAGATGCAAATGAGCAGTTCTTC.

This sequence joins TRBV13 and TRBJ1-2; D is possibly TRBD1 (6 bases). V was cut by 4 bases and J by 5 bases, with 11 bases left in between. CDR3 size: 13 residues. The V gene's germline CDR1 is PRHDT and CDR2 FYEKMQ (reference sequence). The DNA for the CDR3 is TGTGCCAGCAGCTCTCGAGGGGGGTATGGCTACACCTTC. Translation gives CASSSRGGYGYTF.

V usage is TRBV5-4 and J usage is TRBJ2-7; a weak D match, TRBD1 (6 bases). The CDR3 totals 13 residues. The germline V and J ends were trimmed by 1 base and 5 bases, with 10 bases remaining between them. CDR1 SGHNT and CDR2 YYREEE come from the germline V gene (reference sequence). CDR3 residues: CASSLMGANEQYF. CDR3 nucleotides: TGTGCCAGCAGCTTGATGGGGGCCAACGAGCAGTACTTC.

This clone was seen just once. V is TRBV27 and J is TRBJ1-1, with D perhaps matching TRBD1 (6 bases). The germline V gene encodes CDR1 MNHEY and CDR2 SMNVEV (reference sequence). With 10 bases removed from V and 5 bases from J, the gap between germline ends came to 14 bases. The CDR3 length is 12 residues. The CDR3 here is CATKQGSTEAFF. Here the CDR3 DNA reads TGTGCCACGAAACAGGGTTCTACTGAAGCTTTCTTT.

The chain carries TRBV12-3 or TRBV12-4 and TRBJ1-1; D gene ambiguous. CDR3 length: 12 amino acids. Trimming removed 3 bases from V and 4 bases from J, with 6 bases in between. The CDR3 loop is CASSFGITEAFF. As DNA, the CDR3 is TGTGCCAGCAGTTTCGGTATCACTGAAGCTTTCTTT.

The chain has TRBV11-2 and TRBJ2-5, with TRBD2 matching 10 bases. CDR1 and CDR2 (germline): SGHAT, FQNNGV. V shed 0 bases, J shed 4 bases, and the junction held 11 bases outside the gene matches. This CDR3 spans 18 amino acids. The CDR3 DNA reads TGTGCCAGCAGCTTAGATAAGGTTGTAGCGGGGGGACGAGAGACCCAGTACTTC. The encoded protein is CASSLDKVVAGGRETQYF.

This clone was found once. The chain employs TRBV3-1 (or the pseudogene TRBV3-2) and TRBJ1-1, with a weak D call TRBD1 (6 bases). CDR3 length: 16 residues. V was cut by 0 bases and J by 11 bases, with 22 bases left in between. Per germline, CDR1 LGHDT and CDR2 YNNKEL (reference sequence). CDR3 nucleotides: TGTGCCAGCAGCCAAGATCCAGGGGACATACTAAATCGGGCTTTCTTT. Its protein is CASSQDPGDILNRAFF.

V is TRBV19 and J is TRBJ2-7; D not certain. The CDR3 loop spans 15 amino acids. Germline V gene sequence: CDR1 LNHDA, CDR2 SQIVND (reference sequence). The V and J ends lost 6 bases and 2 bases respectively, with 17 bases between them. The DNA for the CDR3 is TGTGCCAGTAGAATCAGGCAGGAGACCACCTACGAGCAGTACTTC. This codes for CASRIRQETTYEQYF.

This clone occurred once. The chain couples TRBV5-4 to TRBJ2-1; TRBD1 matches 11 bases. Germline CDR1 SGHNT, CDR2 YYREEE (reference sequence). After removal of 4 bases from V and 1 base from J, the junction contained 16 bases not matched to a gene. There are 20 residues in the CDR3. CDR3: CASSHGQGAPQVRSYNEQFF. In DNA form, the CDR3 reads TGTGCCAGCAGCCACGGACAGGGGGCGCCCCAGGTGAGGTCCTACAATGAGCAGTTCTTC.